A selection of T cell receptor beta chains follows, all from one sample in a study of siplizumab effects on memory and regulatory T cells. Sequencing was performed with immunoSEQ multiplex PCR; in TCRdb, only in-frame clones are kept and a portion is missing. Of around 100,000 clones in the sample, 90% to 95% were seen once. The sequenced sample consisted of non-Treg CD4+ T cells sorted from blood. These receptors all come from a human donor in good health. Both conserved end residues are part of each CDR3. D genes are given only for firm matches. A clone size is listed for some rows: how often the clone was seen (once, few, many), or a class if it is expanded.

J,D,size,V,CDR3,DNA
TRBJ2-7,NA,NA,TRBV4-1,CASSQLGGEQYF,TGCGCCAGCAGCCAACTTGGGGGCGAGCAGTACTTC
TRBJ2-7,NA,few,TRBV30,CAWSVVGGSNEQYF,TGTGCCTGGAGTGTAGTAGGGGGGTCCAACGAGCAGTACTTC
TRBJ1-5,TRBD1,NA,TRBV6-4,CASREPRDRGNQPQHF,TGTGCCAGCAGAGAACCCCGGGACAGGGGGAATCAGCCCCAGCATTTT
TRBJ1-4,TRBD1,NA,TRBV7-9,CASSFSGQGNEKLFF,TGTGCCAGCAGCTTCTCGGGACAGGGTAATGAAAAACTGTTTTTT
TRBJ2-2,TRBD1,NA,TRBV5-4,CASSPTQGASTGELFF,TGTGCCAGCAGCCCGACTCAGGGGGCGAGCACCGGGGAGCTGTTTTTT
TRBJ1-3,NA,NA,TRBV6-1,CASSEAGSVGNTIYF,TGTGCCAGCAGTGAAGCAGGTAGTGTCGGAAACACCATATATTTT
TRBJ1-2,TRBD1,NA,TRBV6-5,CASSYSRGRTYGYTF,TGTGCCAGCAGTTACTCCAGGGGGCGCACCTATGGCTACACCTTC
TRBJ2-2,NA,NA,TRBV7-2,CASSLVYGGTGELFF,TGTGCCAGCAGCTTAGTTTATGGGGGTACCGGGGAGCTGTTTTTT
TRBJ2-1,TRBD1,NA,TRBV6-1,CASSRGTGSYNEQFF,TGTGCCAGCAGCCGGGGGACAGGCTCCTACAATGAGCAGTTCTTC
TRBJ2-1,NA,NA,TRBV5-8,CASSSKLVVNEQFF,TGTGCCAGCAGCTCCAAATTGGTAGTCAATGAGCAGTTCTTC
TRBJ2-2,TRBD1,NA,TRBV2,CASSLPGTVNTGELFF,TGTGCCAGCAGTCTACCCGGGACAGTTAACACCGGGGAGCTGTTTTTT
TRBJ1-2,NA,once,TRBV18,CASSPRARGDYGYTF,TGTGCCAGCTCACCAAGGGCGCGGGGAGACTATGGCTACACCTTC
TRBJ2-7,TRBD1,NA,TRBV7-9,CASARGTGKQYF,TGTGCCAGTGCCCGGGGGACAGGTAAACAGTACTTC
TRBJ1-5,NA,NA,TRBV6-1,CASSEEQGWSQPQHF,TGTGCCAGCAGTGAGGAACAGGGATGGAGTCAGCCCCAGCATTTT
TRBJ2-1,TRBD2,NA,TRBV18,CASSRTLAGAQGEQFF,TGTGCCAGCTCACGGACCCTAGCGGGGGCCCAAGGCGAGCAGTTCTTC
TRBJ2-3,NA,NA,TRBV6-4,CASSDSWGTQYF,TGTGCCAGCAGTGACTCTTGGGGTACGCAGTATTTT
TRBJ1-5,TRBD1,NA,TRBV19,CASSTEDRGSQPQHF,TGTGCCAGTAGTACCGAGGACAGGGGCAGCCAGCCCCAGCATTTT
TRBJ2-6,NA,NA,TRBV25-1,CASTASGRYSGANVLTF,TGTGCCAGCACTGCCTCGGGACGCTACTCTGGGGCCAACGTCCTGACTTTC
TRBJ2-3,NA,NA,TRBV4-3,CASSQDPASTDTQYF,TGCGCCAGCAGCCAAGACCCCGCAAGCACAGATACGCAGTATTTT
TRBJ2-1,NA,once,TRBV19,CASRKGGNEQFF,TGTGCCAGTAGGAAGGGGGGAAATGAGCAGTTCTTC
TRBJ2-7,TRBD1,NA,TRBV7-2,CASSLSRDRVYEQYF,TGTGCCAGCAGCTTAAGTCGGGACAGGGTTTACGAGCAGTACTTC
TRBJ1-3,TRBD1,NA,TRBV15,CATSARAGGQGNTIYF,TGTGCCACCAGCGCTAGGGCAGGGGGGCAAGGAAACACCATATATTTT